One and the same sample provided the 19 T cell receptor beta chains below, sequenced in a study of cytomegalovirus exposure and HLA in healthy donors. The PCR ran on 60 Vbeta and 13 Jbeta primers. Only in-frame clones appear in the TCRdb table, and some are missing; sequencing was by immunoSEQ multiplex PCR. The data contain about 98,000 clones, 70% to 80% of them seen just once; the ten biggest clones take up roughly 9.7%. The sequencing sample was made of PBMCs. These receptors were collected from a man aged 18 to 35 in good health and CMV-seropositive.

This clone came up once. The V call is TRBV27, the J call TRBJ1-6, with 7 nucleotides matching TRBD1. Germline loops: CDR1 MNHEY, CDR2 SMNVEV (reference sequence). The CDR3 totals 15 residues. V shed 6 bases, J shed 5 bases, and the junction held 7 bases outside the gene matches. The CDR3 DNA reads TGTGCCAGCAGCGAGACCGGGACAGATAATTCACCCCTCCACTTT. It translates to CASSETGTDNSPLHF.

This chain joins TRBV10-1 and TRBJ1-4; D perhaps matches TRBD1 (6 bases). Trimming pared 8 bases from V and 2 bases from J, leaving 15 bases between. This CDR3 contains 15 residues. Germline V lookup: CDR1 WNHNN, CDR2 SYGVQD (reference sequence). Here the CDR3 DNA reads TGCGCCAGCCCTTTTAACAGGGTTACTAATGAAAAACTGTTTTTT. It codes for CASPFNRVTNEKLFF.

This clone was recorded a few times. The chain couples TRBV5-6 to TRBJ2-1; tentatively, D is TRBD2 (5 bases). CDR3 size: 16 residues. V lost 0 bases and J lost 2, with 12 bases in between. Germline lookup yields CDR1 SGHDT and CDR2 YYEEEE. Here the CDR3 reads CASSLVGESTYNEQFF. For the CDR3, the DNA is TGTGCCAGCAGCTTGGTTGGGGAGAGCACCTACAATGAGCAGTTCTTC. Together with reference TRBV5-6 and TRBJ2-1, the CDR3 gives the full variable domain: DAGVTQSPTHLIKTRGQQVTLRCSPKSGHDTVSWYQQALGQGPQFIFQYYEEEERQRGNFPDRFSGHQFPNYSSELNVNALLLGDSALYLCASSLVGESTYNEQFFGPGTRLTVL.

The chain carries TRBV6-6 and TRBJ2-7; 9 bases align to TRBD1. J lost 0 bases, V lost 5 bases, and 2 bases had no gene match. The CDR3 is 14 amino acids. CDR1 and CDR2 from the germline V gene are MNHNY and SVGAGI (reference sequence). CDR3 sequence (DNA): TGTGCCAGCAGTCCGGACAGGGGCTCCTACGAGCAGTACTTC. It is translated as CASSPDRGSYEQYF.

The rearrangement links TRBV6-5 to TRBJ2-1; TRBD1 aligns across 9 bases. V lost 0 bases and J lost 7; bases outside the gene matches: 4. Looked up from germline, CDR1 is MNHEY and CDR2 is SVGAGI. The CDR3 contains 15 residues. In nucleotides, the CDR3 is TGTGCCAGCAGTTACTCCCGGACAGGGGTGAATGAGCAGTTCTTC. As protein: CASSYSRTGVNEQFF.

CDR3 DNA: TGTGCCAGCAGTGCTCCGACTGACTATGGCTACACCTTC. This gives the protein CASSAPTDYGYTF. The chain recombines TRBV6-1 with TRBJ1-2; D gene uncertain. Germline V gene data show CDR1 as MNHNS and CDR2 as SASEGT. Trimming left V 4 bases short and J 3 bases short, with 9 bases between. The CDR3 has 13 residues.

This chain joins TRBV4-1 and TRBJ2-5; 9 bases line up with TRBD1. Germline-derived CDR1 and CDR2 are MGHRA and YSYEKL. V shed 0 bases, J shed 2 bases, and the junction held 7 bases outside the gene matches. The CDR3 runs 17 residues. In nucleotides, the CDR3 is TGCGCCAGCAGCCAAGATTCGGGACAGGGCTTTCAAGAGACCCAGTACTTC. Translated: CASSQDSGQGFQETQYF.

This clone was counted only a few times. The chain carries TRBV4-1 and TRBJ1-5, with TRBD1 matching over 7 bases. This CDR3 spans 15 amino acids. After removal of 0 bases from V and 8 bases from J, the junction contained 7 bases not matched to a gene. Germline lookup yields CDR1 MGHRA and CDR2 YSYEKL. CDR3 coding DNA: TGCGCCAGCAGCCAAGATGTGGCAGGGGGGAAGCCCCAGCATTTT. As protein: CASSQDVAGGKPQHF.

The chain combines TRBV29-1 with TRBJ2-3; 8 bases line up with TRBD1. Germline-derived CDR1 and CDR2 are SQVTM and ANQGSEA. V shed 8 bases, J shed 2 bases, and the junction held 6 bases outside the gene matches. The CDR3 contains 13 residues. The CDR3 region is CSIGTGDTDTQYF. Here the CDR3 DNA reads TGCAGCATCGGGACAGGTGACACAGATACGCAGTATTTT.

A few counts support this clone. J is TRBJ2-4 and V is TRBV30, with 10 bases fitting TRBD2. Losses at the gene ends were 0 bases for V and 4 bases for J; bases not matched to a gene: 0. The germline V gene encodes CDR1 GTSNPN and CDR2 SVGIG (reference sequence). This CDR3 contains 14 residues. The CDR3 coding sequence is TGTGCCTGGAGTGTTAGCGGGGGGAAAAACATTCAGTACTTC. Protein: CAWSVSGGKNIQYF.

The V call is TRBV7-3, the J call TRBJ2-2; D is undetermined. V was clipped by 3 bases and J by 4 bases, with 3 bases between them. In germline, CDR1 is SGHTA, CDR2 FQGTGA. The CDR3 is made up of 12 amino acids. The CDR3 nucleotides read TGTGCCAGCAGCTTCAGCACCGGGGAGCTGTTTTTT. Amino acids: CASSFSTGELFF.

The rearrangement uses TRBV10-3 and TRBJ1-5; TRBD1 matches at 10 bases. Germline V lookup: CDR1 ENHRY, CDR2 SYGVKD. CDR3 length equals 16 residues. V trimming: 3 bases; J trimming: 5 bases; junction bases outside the gene matches: 7. CDR3 protein: CAISERRDRGYQPQHF. CDR3 coding DNA: TGTGCCATCAGTGAAAGACGGGACAGGGGCTATCAGCCCCAGCATTTT.

V gene TRBV29-1 combines with J gene TRBJ1-3; D call uncertain. CDR1 is SQVTM and CDR2 is ANQGSEA in the germline V gene. V lost 8 bases and J lost 0, with 14 bases in between. The CDR3 extends over 14 amino acids. CDR3 sequence (DNA): TGCAGCTTTCTTTACTCGGGCTCTGGAAACACCATATATTTT. It yields the protein CSFLYSGSGNTIYF.

The DNA for the CDR3 is TGCGCCAGCAGTGAGCAGGGGCGGTCACCCCTCCACTTT. Protein sequence: CASSEQGRSPLHF. The chain couples TRBV10-2 to TRBJ1-6; weak D call: TRBD1 (6 bases). Trimming removed 2 bases at V and 10 bases at J, with 9 bases between. The CDR3 totals 13 residues. In germline, CDR1 is WSHSY, CDR2 SAAADI.

J is TRBJ1-1 and V is TRBV19, with TRBD1 identical over 7 bases. Germline V gene data show CDR1 as LNHDA and CDR2 as SQIVND (reference sequence). With V trimmed by 2 bases and J by 3 bases, 15 bases remained unmatched. The CDR3 length is 18 residues. CDR3 sequence reads: CASSILAGTFQGDTEAFF. CDR3 nucleotides: TGTGCCAGTAGTATACTGGCAGGGACTTTCCAGGGGGACACTGAAGCTTTCTTT.

The chain recombines TRBV9 with TRBJ1-4; D is perhaps TRBD1 (5 bases). Germline lookup yields CDR1 SGDLS and CDR2 YYNGEE. Trimming pared 0 bases from V and 0 bases from J, leaving 15 bases between. The CDR3 is made up of 18 amino acids. The CDR3 DNA is TGTGCCAGCAGCGTAGCTACATTAGGGGCCTCAACTAATGAAAAACTGTTTTTT. It yields the protein CASSVATLGASTNEKLFF.

J is TRBJ2-7 and V is TRBV6-5; no definite D call. Per the germline V gene, CDR1 is MNHEY and CDR2 is SVGAGI. The length of the CDR3 is 14 residues. Trimming cost V 10 bases and J 5 bases, with 21 bases left between them. CDR3 region: CATRDGARSDEQYF. CDR3 DNA sequence: TGTGCCACCAGAGACGGAGCGCGTTCCGACGAGCAGTACTTC.

The chain links TRBV5-4 to TRBJ1-2, with D possibly TRBD1 on 5 matching bases. The germline V and J ends were trimmed by 4 bases and 3 bases, with 13 bases remaining between them. Germline assignment: CDR1 SGHNT and CDR2 YYREEE (reference sequence). The CDR3 contains 14 residues. The CDR3 spells CASSPGQQDYGYTF. CDR3 DNA sequence: TGTGCCAGCAGCCCCGGACAACAAGACTATGGCTACACCTTC. The complete variable domain, with remaining parts taken from reference TRBV5-4 and TRBJ1-2, reads ETGVTQSPTHLIKTRGQQVTLRCSSQSGHNTVSWYQQALGQGPQFIFQYYREEENGRGNFPPRFSGLQFPNYSSELNVNALELDDSALYLCASSPGQQDYGYTFGSGTRLTVV.

This clone showed up just once. The chain combines TRBV13 with TRBJ2-7, with 9 positions matching TRBD1. The CDR3 length is 14 residues. Germline CDR1 reads PRHDT; CDR2 reads FYEKMQ (reference sequence). V lost 6 bases, J lost 4 bases, and 7 bases stayed unmatched. CDR3 in amino acids: CASSGDRVEYEQYF. The CDR3 DNA follows: TGTGCCAGCAGTGGGGACAGGGTGGAATACGAGCAGTACTTC.